This T cell receptor (beta chain) came from a study of CD8+ T cells in alopecia areata. Study in general: Tofacitinib administration persisted for 6 to 18 months, succeeded by 6 months off drug.

This clone was seen more than once but under ten times. Its antigen is not known. General study findings and limits: Tofacitinib did not eliminate many expanded lesional clones from scalp or blood.

Treatment noted: oral pan-JAK inhibitor, 5-10 mg twice daily. CDR3 size: 15 residues. Trimming took off 5 bases at V and 6 bases at J, with 20 bases between the two ends. Germline CDR1 and CDR2: SGHAT and FQNNGV. In each case, RNA was isolated and then reverse transcribed into cDNA as the sequencing template. TCRdb's table, derived via immunoSEQ multiplex PCR, lists solely in-frame clones and lacks some. The repertoire holds under 350,000 clones, with nearly 60% as singletons. The V and J genes are TRBV11-2 and TRBJ2-7; a weak D match, TRBD2 (6 bases). This receptor was obtained from a human donor with alopecia areata. The sequencing used CD4+ T cells sorted from blood, collected at week 24, from a patient treated with tofacitinib. The CDR3 coding sequence is TGTGCCAGCAGCCCCGGGGCGGGGACGCGAGGCGAGCAGTACTTC. It yields the protein CASSPGAGTRGEQYF.